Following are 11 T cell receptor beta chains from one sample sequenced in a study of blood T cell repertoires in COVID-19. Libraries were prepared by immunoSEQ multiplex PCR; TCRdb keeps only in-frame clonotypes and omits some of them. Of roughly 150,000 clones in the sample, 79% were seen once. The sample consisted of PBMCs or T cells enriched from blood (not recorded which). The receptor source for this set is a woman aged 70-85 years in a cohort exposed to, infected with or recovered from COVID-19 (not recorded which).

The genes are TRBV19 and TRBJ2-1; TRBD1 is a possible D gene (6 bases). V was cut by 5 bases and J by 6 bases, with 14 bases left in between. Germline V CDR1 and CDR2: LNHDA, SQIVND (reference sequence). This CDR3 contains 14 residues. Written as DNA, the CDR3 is TGTGCCAGTAGTGCCGACAGGCTGGTCAATGAGCAGTTCTTC. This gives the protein CASSADRLVNEQFF.

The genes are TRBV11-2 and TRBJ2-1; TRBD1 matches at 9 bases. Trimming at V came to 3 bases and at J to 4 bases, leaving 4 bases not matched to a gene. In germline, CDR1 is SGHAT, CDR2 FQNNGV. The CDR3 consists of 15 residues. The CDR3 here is CASSFGTGFYNEQFF. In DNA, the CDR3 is TGTGCCAGCAGCTTCGGGACAGGGTTTTACAATGAGCAGTTCTTC.

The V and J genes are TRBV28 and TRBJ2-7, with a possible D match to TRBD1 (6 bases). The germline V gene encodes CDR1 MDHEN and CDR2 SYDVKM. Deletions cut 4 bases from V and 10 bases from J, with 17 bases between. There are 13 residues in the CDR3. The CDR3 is CASSWDKAAFQYF. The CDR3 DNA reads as TGTGCCAGCAGTTGGGACAAAGCCGCTTTCCAGTACTTC.

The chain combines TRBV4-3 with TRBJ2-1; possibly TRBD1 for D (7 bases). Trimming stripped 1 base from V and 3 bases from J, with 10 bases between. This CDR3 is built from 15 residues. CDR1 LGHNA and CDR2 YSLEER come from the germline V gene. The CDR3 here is CASSQARGDYNEQFF. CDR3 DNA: TGCGCCAGCAGCCAAGCCAGGGGGGACTACAATGAGCAGTTCTTC.

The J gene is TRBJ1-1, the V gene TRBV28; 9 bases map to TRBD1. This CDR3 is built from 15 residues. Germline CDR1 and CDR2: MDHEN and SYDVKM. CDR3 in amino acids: CAIHRGLNMNTEAFF. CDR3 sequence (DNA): TGTGCGATACACAGGGGGCTAAACATGAACACTGAAGCTTTCTTT.

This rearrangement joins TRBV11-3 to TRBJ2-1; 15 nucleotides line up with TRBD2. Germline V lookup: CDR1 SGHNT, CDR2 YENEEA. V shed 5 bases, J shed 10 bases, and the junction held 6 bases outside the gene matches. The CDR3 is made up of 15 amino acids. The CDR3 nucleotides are TGTGCCAGCAGCAAGGGACTAGCGGGAGGCAGCGAGCAGTTCTTC. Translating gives CASSKGLAGGSEQFF. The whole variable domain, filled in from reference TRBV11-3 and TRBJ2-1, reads EAGVVQSPRYKIIEKKQPVAFWCNPISGHNTLYWYLQNLGQGPELLIRYENEEAVDDSQLPKDRFSAERLKGVDSTLKIQPAELGDSAVYLCASSKGLAGGSEQFFGPGTRLTVL.

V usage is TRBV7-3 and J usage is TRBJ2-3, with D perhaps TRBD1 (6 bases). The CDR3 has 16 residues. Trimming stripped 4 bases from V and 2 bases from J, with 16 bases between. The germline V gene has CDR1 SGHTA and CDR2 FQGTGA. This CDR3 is CASSSTGRGNTDTQYF. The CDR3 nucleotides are TGTGCCAGCAGCTCAACGGGCAGGGGTAACACAGATACGCAGTATTTT.

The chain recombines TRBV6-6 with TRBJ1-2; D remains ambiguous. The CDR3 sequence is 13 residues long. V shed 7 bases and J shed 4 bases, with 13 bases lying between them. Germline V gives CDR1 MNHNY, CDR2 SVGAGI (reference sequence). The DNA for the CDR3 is TGTGCCAGCACTCCTGGCGGCAGCTATGGCTACACCTTC. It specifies CASTPGGSYGYTF.

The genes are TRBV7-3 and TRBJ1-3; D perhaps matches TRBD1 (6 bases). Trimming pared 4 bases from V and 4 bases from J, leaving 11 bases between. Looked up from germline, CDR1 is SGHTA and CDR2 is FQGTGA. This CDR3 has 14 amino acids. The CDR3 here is CASSSQGSGNTIYF. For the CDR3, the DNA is TGTGCCAGCAGCTCGCAGGGGTCCGGAAACACCATATATTTT.

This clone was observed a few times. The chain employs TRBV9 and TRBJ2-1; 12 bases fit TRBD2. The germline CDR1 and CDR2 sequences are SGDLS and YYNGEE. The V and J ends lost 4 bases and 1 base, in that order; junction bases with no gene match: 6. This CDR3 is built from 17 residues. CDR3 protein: CASSPTSGSFSYNEQFF. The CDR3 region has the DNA TGTGCCAGCAGCCCGACTAGCGGGAGTTTTTCCTACAATGAGCAGTTCTTC.

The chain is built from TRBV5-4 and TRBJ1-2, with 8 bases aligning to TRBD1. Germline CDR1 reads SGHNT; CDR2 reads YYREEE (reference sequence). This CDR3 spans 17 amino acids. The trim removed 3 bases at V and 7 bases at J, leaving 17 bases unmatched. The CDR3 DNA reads TGTGCCAGCAGCTCACCGCCTATTGACAGGGGTGTCCTTGGCTACACCTTC. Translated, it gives CASSSPPIDRGVLGYTF.